This entry lists 10 T cell receptor beta chains sequenced from one sample in a study of CD8 T cells in ankylosing spondylitis. Study results and limitations: A TCR beta motif made of fewer than ten highly homologous variants seemed typical of ankylosing spondylitis blood.

In TCRdb, the 5' RACE reads were re-called with MiXCR into one record per CDR3 protein. Of more than 650,000 distinct CDR3 sequences detected, 12% appear once; the ten largest clones hold more than 0.5%. No antigen is known for these receptors. The specimen was blood, either unsorted or a sorted T cell fraction (not recorded which). These receptor sequences come from a male donor with ankylosing spondylitis.

This clonotype was counted many times. The chain recombines TRBV20-1 with TRBJ1-4, with D tentatively TRBD1 (6 bases). This CDR3 has 14 amino acids. The germline V gene encodes CDR1 DFQATT and CDR2 SNEGSKA (reference sequence). V was pared by 0 bases and J by 5 bases, with 10 bases between. CDR3: CSARDHGGNEKLFF. The CDR3 bases are TGCAGTGCTAGAGACCACGGGGGCAATGAAAAACTGTTTTTT.

There are many counts of this clonotype. V is TRBV20-1 and J is TRBJ2-7, with TRBD2 matching over 12 bases. Germline V gives CDR1 DFQATT, CDR2 SNEGSKA (reference sequence). The CDR3 sequence is 13 residues long. V lost 5 bases to trimming and J lost 3 bases; unmatched junction nucleotides: 2. The CDR3 reads CSAETSGSYEQYF. CDR3 coding DNA: TGCAGTGCTGAGACTAGCGGGAGCTACGAGCAGTACTTC.

The chain uses TRBV9 and TRBJ1-2; D is possibly TRBD1 (6 bases). Germline values: CDR1 SGDLS, CDR2 YYNGEE. Trimming removed 4 bases from V and 4 bases from J, with 14 bases in between. The CDR3 has 14 amino acids. The CDR3 is CASSPTGDIYGYTF. The CDR3 DNA reads TGTGCCAGCAGCCCTACCGGGGACATCTATGGCTACACCTTC.

The rearrangement links TRBV14 to TRBJ2-7; maybe TRBD1 (5 bases). The germline gives CDR1 SGHDN, CDR2 FVKESK. With 0 bases removed from V and 0 bases from J, the gap between germline ends came to 15 bases. The length of the CDR3 is 17 residues. The chain's CDR3 is CASSQDTRTTLSYEQYF. The CDR3 bases are TGTGCCAGCAGCCAAGATACTCGGACAACACTCTCCTACGAGCAGTACTTC.

In its sample, this clonotype was seen a few times. The rearrangement joins TRBV20-1 to TRBJ2-1; D gene uncertain. Germline CDR1 is DFQATT and CDR2 is SNEGSKA (reference sequence). The V gene lost 3 bases and the J gene lost 9 bases, with 9 bases spanning the gap. The CDR3 runs to 11 residues. The CDR3 DNA reads TGCAGTGCTAGTCCAATCGGTGAGCAGTTCTTC. Its protein product is CSASPIGEQFF.

This clonotype was counted at least ten times. The chain has TRBV29-1 and TRBJ2-4; D remains unclear. Germline V gene data show CDR1 as SQVTM and CDR2 as ANQGSEA. The V end lost 0 bases, the J end lost 7 bases, and 7 bases lay between the germline ends. The CDR3 length is 12 residues. The CDR3 region is CSVEDFSNIQYF. In nucleotides, the CDR3 is TGCAGCGTTGAAGATTTCAGTAACATTCAGTACTTC. Variable domain in full (rest from reference TRBV29-1 and TRBJ2-4): SAVISQKPSRDICQRGTSLTIQCQVDSQVTMMFWYRQQPGQSLTLIATANQGSEATYESGFVIDKFPISRPNLTFSTLTVSNMSPEDSSIYLCSVEDFSNIQYFGAGTRLSVL.

The chain links TRBV20-1 to TRBJ2-1; 10 bases line up with TRBD2. V was pared by 2 bases and J by 9 bases, with 7 bases of the junction left unmatched. The V gene's germline CDR1 is DFQATT and CDR2 SNEGSKA (reference sequence). This CDR3 comprises 14 residues. In DNA form, the CDR3 reads TGCAGTGCTAGAAGCGGGGGGGCGGACAGTGAGCAGTTCTTC. It encodes CSARSGGADSEQFF.

This clonotype was detected many times. The chain combines TRBV5-1 with TRBJ2-6; D gene ambiguous. This CDR3 is 15 amino acids long. The ends were cut back, 5 bases at V and 0 bases at J, with 9 bases in the middle. From germline, CDR1 is SGHRS and CDR2 YFSETQ. The CDR3 nucleotides read TGCGCCAGCAGAGCCCGCGGCTCTGGGGCCAACGTCCTGACTTTC. Translated, it gives CASRARGSGANVLTF.

This clonotype has a handful of counts. One junction end does not reproduce the germline sequence, and a read error may be involved. The V call is TRBV7-7, the J call TRBJ2-2; D gene uncertain. CDR1 SSHAT and CDR2 FNYEAQ come from the germline V gene (reference sequence). This CDR3 has 15 residues. Here the CDR3 DNA reads TGTGCTAGCAGCTTAAACGTAGGAGTCACCGGGGAGCTGTTTTTT. It is translated as CASSLNVGVTGELFF.

The sample holds many counts of this clonotype. The chain has TRBV20-1 and TRBJ2-6; D is perhaps TRBD2 (5 bases). Germline CDR1 is DFQATT and CDR2 is SNEGSKA (reference sequence). CDR3 size: 15 residues. V shed 4 bases and J shed 0 bases, with 10 bases lying between them. The CDR3 loop reads CSAIQGSSGANVLTF. The DNA for the CDR3 is TGCAGTGCTATCCAAGGGAGCTCTGGGGCCAACGTCCTGACTTTC.